This entry lists 2 T cell receptor beta chains sequenced from one sample in a study of tumor-infiltrating lymphocytes in primary liver carcinoma. With roughly 500 ng total RNA as template and a constant-region primer, TCR beta cDNA was made. Each TCR beta library was derived from three nested multiplex PCR rounds that employed slightly modified ARM-PCR. The two initial PCR rounds, approximately 10 cycles each, used TRBV1-TRBV30 forward and C-beta reverse primers. TCRdb re-analysed the multiplex PCR reads in MiXCR, keeping a single row per CDR3 protein. The table records approximately 320,000 distinct CDR3 sequences, approximately 54% of them present only once. Blood RNA originated from unsorted whole blood, with germline DNA additionally extracted. The sequencing sample was made of peripheral blood. The receptors here all came from a woman aged 25 to 39 with primary liver carcinoma and hepatitis B virus infection.

This clonotype has only a few counts. This chain connects TRBV7-9 to TRBJ1-1; D gene ambiguous. This CDR3 region has 14 residues. V lost 5 bases, J lost 1 base, and 11 bases lay in between. Per germline, CDR1 SEHNR and CDR2 FQNEAQ (reference sequence). CDR3 sequence: CASSDVGGNTEAFF. In nucleotides, the CDR3 is TGTGCCAGCAGCGATGTCGGCGGGAACACTGAAGCTTTCTTT.

About this clonotype itself: The junction and the germline gene differ at one end; a read error may be behind it. The chain combines TRBV7-2 with TRBJ2-1, with a weak D call TRBD1 (5 bases). This CDR3 contains 12 residues. CDR1 SGHTA and CDR2 FQGNSA come from the germline V gene. The CDR3 reads CASSYLNVGLLF. In nucleotides, the CDR3 is TGTGCCAGCAGTTACCTCAACGTGGGGCTCCTCTTC.